This T cell receptor (beta chain) is drawn from a study of regulatory T cells in long-lasting Graves disease. Time point given: newly diagnosed GD, antithyroid drugs for less than 3 months. With RNA extracted from PBMCs as input, the TCR library was made. This clonotype was found a few times. Its specificity is not known. At one boundary the junction diverges from the germline segment, which might be a read error. Study-wide results and limits: There were preferences for TRBV28, TRBJ1-2 and TRBJ2-5 in persistent disease.

CDR3 length: 13 amino acids. CDR1 is SGDLS, CDR2 YYNGEE, per germline. Building of the TCR beta libraries involved iRepertoire HTBI primers and Arm-PCR of CDR3 regions. MiXCR, run by TCRdb on the multiplex PCR reads, gives a single entry per CDR3 protein. The sample lists roughly 610,000 distinct CDR3 sequences; about 16% were seen once. These data were also filed under a second study, of T cells in Graves' hyperthyroidism and ophthalmopathy.

This rearrangement joins TRBV9 to TRBJ2-7; D is possibly TRBD2 (5 bases). This receptor was taken from a man between 18 and 29 years old with Graves disease. The sample here was peripheral blood mononuclear cells (PBMCs), taken at new diagnosis, from a patient treated with antithyroid drugs. The CDR3 sequence: CASSTDSTYEQYF. In nucleotides, the CDR3 is TGTGCCAGCAGCACGGACTCGACCTACGAACAGTACTTC.